This T cell receptor (beta chain) was sequenced in a study of blood T cell repertoires in COVID-19. Study-level background: The origin of the acute and convalescent COVID-19 samples was the United States, Italy and Spain. Sources were T cells, B-cell-depleted T cells, or PBMCs; the material itself was cDNA or gDNA.

One Seattle source followed patients from active infection through their disease course. Authors' methods: Cell counts per sample came from amplifying reference gene primers. The assay was immunoSEQ multiplex PCR, and TCRdb's table has in-frame clones only and misses some. V and J calls and clone size are copied from that table; D and trimming were computed from the DNA. The sample yields fewer than 60,000 clones, 70% to 85% seen once. There are 15 residues in the CDR3. Looked up from germline, CDR1 is LNHDA and CDR2 is SQIVND (reference sequence). V was pared by 2 bases and J by 6 bases, with 13 bases between.

Material for sequencing was peripheral blood. The chain combines TRBV19 with TRBJ2-2; a possible D gene is TRBD2 (5 bases). This receptor was obtained from a man older than 75 with COVID-19, enrolled during active disease. The CDR3 protein is CASSITTMVAGELFF. The CDR3, as DNA: TGTGCCAGTAGTATAACGACTATGGTCGCCGGGGAGCTGTTTTTT.